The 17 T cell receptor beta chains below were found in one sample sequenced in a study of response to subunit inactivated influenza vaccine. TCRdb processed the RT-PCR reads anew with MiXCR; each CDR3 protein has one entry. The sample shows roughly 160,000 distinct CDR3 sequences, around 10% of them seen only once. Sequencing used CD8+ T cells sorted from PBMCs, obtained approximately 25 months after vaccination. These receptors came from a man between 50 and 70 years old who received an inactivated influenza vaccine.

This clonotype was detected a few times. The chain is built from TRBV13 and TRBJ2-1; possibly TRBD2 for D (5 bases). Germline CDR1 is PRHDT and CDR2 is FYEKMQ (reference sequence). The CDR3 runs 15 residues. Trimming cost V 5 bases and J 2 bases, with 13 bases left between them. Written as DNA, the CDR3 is TGTGCCAGCAGCCCTGCGAGCGGACCCTACAATGAGCAGTTCTTC. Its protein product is CASSPASGPYNEQFF.

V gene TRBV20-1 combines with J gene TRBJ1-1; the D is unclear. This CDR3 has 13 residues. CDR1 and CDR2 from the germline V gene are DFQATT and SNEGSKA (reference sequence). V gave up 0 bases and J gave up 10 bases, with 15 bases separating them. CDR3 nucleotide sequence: TGCAGTGCTAGAGATCCGGGATCATTGGTAGCTTTCTTT. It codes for CSARDPGSLVAFF.

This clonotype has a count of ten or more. The CDR3 sequence: CASSPTGGGYTF. In DNA, the CDR3 is TGTGCCAGCAGTCCGACAGGGGGTGGCTACACCTTC. The chain recombines TRBV12-3 or TRBV12-4 with TRBJ1-2; 9 nucleotides align to TRBD1. The CDR3 loop spans 12 amino acids. V shed 5 bases and J 7 bases; nucleotides not matched to a gene: 2.

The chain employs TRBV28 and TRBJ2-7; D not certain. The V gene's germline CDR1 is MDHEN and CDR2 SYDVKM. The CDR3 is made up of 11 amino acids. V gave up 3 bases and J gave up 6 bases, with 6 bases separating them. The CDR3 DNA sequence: TGTGCCAGCAGTTTGATAAGCGAGCAGTACTTC. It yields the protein CASSLISEQYF.

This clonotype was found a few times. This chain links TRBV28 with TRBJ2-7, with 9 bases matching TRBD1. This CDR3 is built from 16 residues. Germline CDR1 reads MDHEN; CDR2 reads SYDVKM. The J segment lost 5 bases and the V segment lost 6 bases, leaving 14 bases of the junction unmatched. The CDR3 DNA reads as TGTGCCAGCAGCTTCACCCCGGGACAGGGTTTCGACGAGCAGTACTTC. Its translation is CASSFTPGQGFDEQYF.

CDR3 in amino acids: CAWNPLAGGYNEQFF. CDR3 nucleotides: TGTGCCTGGAATCCCTTAGCGGGAGGGTACAATGAGCAGTTCTTC. The V call is TRBV30, the J call TRBJ2-1; 11 nucleotides agree with TRBD2. The length of the CDR3 is 15 residues. V lost 4 bases, J lost 4 bases, and 6 bases stayed unmatched. Germline CDR1 GTSNPN, CDR2 SVGIG (reference sequence).

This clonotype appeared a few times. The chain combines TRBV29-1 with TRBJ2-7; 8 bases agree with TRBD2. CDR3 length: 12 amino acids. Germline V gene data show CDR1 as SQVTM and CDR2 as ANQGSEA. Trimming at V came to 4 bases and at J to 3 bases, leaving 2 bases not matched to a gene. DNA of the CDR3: TGCAGCGTTGGACTAGCGAACTACGAGCAGTACTTC. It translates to CSVGLANYEQYF.

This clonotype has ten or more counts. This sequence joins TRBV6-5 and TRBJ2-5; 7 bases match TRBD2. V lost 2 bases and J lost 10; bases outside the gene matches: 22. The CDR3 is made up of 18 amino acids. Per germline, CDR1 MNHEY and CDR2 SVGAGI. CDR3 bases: TGTGCCAGCAGTTACACCTCCCTGGGTAGCGGGTACCCCAATTACCAGTACTTC. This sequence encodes CASSYTSLGSGYPNYQYF.

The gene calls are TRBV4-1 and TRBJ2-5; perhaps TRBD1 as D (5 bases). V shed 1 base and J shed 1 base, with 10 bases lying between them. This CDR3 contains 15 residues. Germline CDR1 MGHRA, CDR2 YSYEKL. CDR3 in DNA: TGCGCCAGCAGCCAAGGATGGGGCCTCCAAGAGACCCAGTACTTC. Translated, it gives CASSQGWGLQETQYF.

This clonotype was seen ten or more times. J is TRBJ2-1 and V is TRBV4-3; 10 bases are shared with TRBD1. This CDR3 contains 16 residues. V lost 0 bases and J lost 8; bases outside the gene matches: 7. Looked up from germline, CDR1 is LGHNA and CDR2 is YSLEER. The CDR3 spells CASSQDGTGALDEQFF. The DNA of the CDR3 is TGCGCCAGCAGCCAAGATGGGACAGGGGCCCTGGATGAGCAGTTCTTC.

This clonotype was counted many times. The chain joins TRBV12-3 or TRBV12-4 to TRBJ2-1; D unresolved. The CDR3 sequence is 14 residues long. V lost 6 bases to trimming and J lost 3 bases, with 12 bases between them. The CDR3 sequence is CASRAQYYYNEQFF. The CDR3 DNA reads TGTGCCAGCAGAGCGCAGTACTACTACAATGAGCAGTTCTTC.

Here the CDR3 reads CASSLILSPNEKLFF. The CDR3 DNA is TGTGCCAGCAGTTTAATTCTATCCCCAAATGAAAAACTGTTTTTT. The chain links TRBV12-3 or TRBV12-4 to TRBJ1-4; D is ambiguous. The CDR3 loop spans 15 amino acids. Between the trimmed V and J ends, which lost 2 bases and 5 bases, there was a span of 12 bases.

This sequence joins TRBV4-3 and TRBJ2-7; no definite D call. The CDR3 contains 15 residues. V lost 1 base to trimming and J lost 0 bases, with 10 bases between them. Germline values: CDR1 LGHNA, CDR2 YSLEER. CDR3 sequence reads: CASSQALGLSYEQYF. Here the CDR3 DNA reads TGCGCCAGCAGCCAAGCTCTAGGTCTCTCCTACGAGCAGTACTTC.

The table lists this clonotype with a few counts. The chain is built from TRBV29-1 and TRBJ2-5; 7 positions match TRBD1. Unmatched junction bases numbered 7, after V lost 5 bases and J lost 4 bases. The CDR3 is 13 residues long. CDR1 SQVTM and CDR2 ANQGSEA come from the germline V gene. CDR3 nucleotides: TGCAGCGTTTATACAGGGGCATCAGAGACCCAGTACTTC. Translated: CSVYTGASETQYF.

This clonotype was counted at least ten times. DNA for the CDR3: TGCAGTGCTAGAGATATCCAGGGGATGACTACAGATACGCAGTATTTT. Translated, it gives CSARDIQGMTTDTQYF. V and J are TRBV20-1 and TRBJ2-3, with TRBD1 as a possible D gene (6 bases). This CDR3 has 16 amino acids. The V end lost 0 bases, the J end lost 3 bases, and 16 bases lay between the germline ends. Looked up from germline, CDR1 is DFQATT and CDR2 is SNEGSKA (reference sequence).

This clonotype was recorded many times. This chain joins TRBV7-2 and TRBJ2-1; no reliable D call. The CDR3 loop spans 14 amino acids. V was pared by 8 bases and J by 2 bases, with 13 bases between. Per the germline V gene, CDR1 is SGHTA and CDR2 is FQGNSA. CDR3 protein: CASHIGAPYNEQFF. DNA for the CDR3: TGTGCCAGCCACATCGGAGCTCCCTACAATGAGCAGTTCTTC.

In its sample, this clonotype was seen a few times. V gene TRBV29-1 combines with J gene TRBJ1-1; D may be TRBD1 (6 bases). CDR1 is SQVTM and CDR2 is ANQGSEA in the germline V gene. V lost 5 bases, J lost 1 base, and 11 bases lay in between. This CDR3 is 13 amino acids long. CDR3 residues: CSVFPQGNTEAFF. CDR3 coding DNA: TGCAGCGTTTTCCCACAGGGGAACACTGAAGCTTTCTTT.